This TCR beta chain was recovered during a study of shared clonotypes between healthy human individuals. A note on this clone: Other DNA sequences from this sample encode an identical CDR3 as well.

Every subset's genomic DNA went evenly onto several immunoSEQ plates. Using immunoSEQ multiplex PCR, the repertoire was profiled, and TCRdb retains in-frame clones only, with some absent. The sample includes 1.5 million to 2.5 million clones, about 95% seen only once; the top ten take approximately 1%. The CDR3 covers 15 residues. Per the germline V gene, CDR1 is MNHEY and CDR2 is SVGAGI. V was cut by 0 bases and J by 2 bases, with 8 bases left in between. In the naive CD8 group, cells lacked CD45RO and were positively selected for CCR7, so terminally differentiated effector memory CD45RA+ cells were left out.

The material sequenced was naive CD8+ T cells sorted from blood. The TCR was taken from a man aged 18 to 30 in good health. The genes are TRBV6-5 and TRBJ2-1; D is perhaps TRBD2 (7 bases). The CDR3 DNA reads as TGTGCCAGCAGTTACTCCGGGGGGCCCTACAATGAGCAGTTCTTC. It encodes CASSYSGGPYNEQFF.